This T cell receptor (beta chain) was retrieved from a study of blood T cells in healthy people across ages. Findings and limits, study-wide: Lack of knowledge of donor CMV status possibly confounded expanded clonotype changes.

A J-beta primer mix and a sample-barcoded 5' primer were used in a second PCR of about 6 to 12 cycles. Every single cDNA molecule received a tag from a template-switch adaptor with 12 random nucleotides. MiXCR was run by TCRdb on the 5' RACE reads, yielding one entry per CDR3 protein. The data show more than 1 million distinct CDR3 sequences, 40% to 50% seen once. CDR1 is MNHEY and CDR2 is SVGEGT in the germline V gene. V lost 2 bases, J lost 11 bases, and 13 bases lay in between. This CDR3 is 13 amino acids long. This clonotype was seen a few times. Its antigen remains unidentified. Sample: blood. The receptor's source is a woman aged 55-69 years in good health. The J gene is TRBJ2-1, the V gene TRBV6-2 or TRBV6-3; weak D call: TRBD1 (5 bases). CDR3 residues: CASSYTPQGKQFF. The CDR3 region has the DNA TGTGCCAGCAGTTACACACCCCAGGGAAAGCAGTTCTTC.